This TCR beta chain was obtained from a study of blood T cell repertoires in COVID-19. Overall study: Material from acute and convalescent COVID-19 was sourced from the United States, Italy and Spain. Sources were T cells, B-cell-depleted T cells, or PBMCs; the material itself was cDNA or gDNA.

Authors' processing steps: Reference gene primer amplification gave nucleated cell count estimates. Data came from immunoSEQ multiplex PCR; TCRdb stores just in-frame clones and leaves some out. That table supplies the V and J calls and clone size; D and trimming were determined from the DNA. The table lists around 500,000 clones, 80% to 90% of them singletons. The V gene's germline CDR1 is PRHDT and CDR2 FYEKMQ (reference sequence). There are 15 residues in the CDR3. V shed 5 bases, J shed 2 bases, and the junction held 5 bases outside the gene matches. The source is a human donor in a cohort sampled during active COVID-19. The chain uses TRBV13 and TRBJ1-3; 8 nucleotides match TRBD1. The source material was peripheral blood. The CDR3 sequence is CASSLTGAPGNTIYF. The CDR3 nucleotides read TGTGCCAGCAGCCTGACAGGGGCCCCTGGAAACACCATATATTTT.